This section outlines one T cell receptor (beta chain) sequence together with its context. No antigen is known for it. The data belong to a study of shared clonotypes between healthy human individuals. Study-wide findings and caveats: Among non-shared clonotypes, generation probabilities were lower than among those shared by all four donors.

The germline CDR1 and CDR2 sequences are LGHNT and FRNRAP. CDR3 length equals 13 residues. Trimming cost V 6 bases and J 6 bases, with 13 bases left between them. CD4+ cells were split into CD45RA+ naive and CD45RA-negative memory subsets. Assay used: immunoSEQ multiplex PCR; TCRdb lists only in-frame clones, some missing. The sample holds some 2,000,000 clones, 90% to 97% seen once. The TCR originated in a man aged 18 to 29 in good health. The sequenced material came from naive CD4+ T cells sorted from blood. Indicated subset: CD45RA+ positively selected. This chain joins TRBV12-5 and TRBJ2-3; perhaps TRBD2 as D (5 bases). The CDR3 region has the DNA TGTGCTAGTGGGAGCACACCGGGGGATACGCAGTATTTT. This translates into CASGSTPGDTQYF.